Described below is a single TCR beta chain sequence and its context. Antigen unknown. The data derive from a study of shared clonotypes between healthy human individuals. About the study: A couple of female and a few male donors aged 18 to 49 were enrolled.

In the CD4+ fraction, cells were divided into CD45RA+ naive and CD45RA-negative memory subsets. With 7 bases removed from V and 7 bases from J, the gap between germline ends came to 14 bases. The germline gives CDR1 MNHEY, CDR2 SVGAGI. The CDR3 is 14 residues long. Produced via immunoSEQ multiplex PCR; TCRdb's table is partial and in-frame only. The sample lists roughly 2.5 million clones, around nine tenths seen once, with roughly 0.14% in the top ten. Study-wide results and caveats: Clonotypes shared by all four sorted-subset donors had higher generation probabilities than non-shared clonotypes. Sampling included only blood; tissue repertoires likely differ.

The sequence was obtained from a man aged 18 to 30 in good health. Sequencing used naive CD4+ T cells sorted from blood. Subset reported: CD45RA+ positively selected. The rearrangement links TRBV6-5 to TRBJ1-6; D gene uncertain. The CDR3 DNA sequence: TGTGCCAGCACCCCCCTGGGTCCGAATTCACCCCTCCACTTT. It codes for CASTPLGPNSPLHF.